This passage covers 10 T cell receptor beta chains from one sample sequenced in a study of cytomegalovirus exposure and HLA in healthy donors. PCR used 60 Vbeta primers and 13 Jbeta primers. Assay used: immunoSEQ multiplex PCR; TCRdb lists only in-frame clones, some missing. Of about 98,000 clones in the sample, about 83% were seen once. The source material was PBMCs. The source of these receptors is a man aged 55 to 70 in good health and CMV-seropositive.

This chain connects TRBV27 to TRBJ2-7, with no clear D. The CDR3 is 13 residues long. Looked up from germline, CDR1 is MNHEY and CDR2 is SMNVEV (reference sequence). V was shortened by 2 bases and J by 4 bases, with 9 bases between the two germline ends. CDR3 protein: CASSLDIGYEQYF. CDR3 coding DNA: TGTGCCAGCAGTTTAGACATTGGTTACGAGCAGTACTTC.

In this sample, this clone turned up a few times. The chain uses TRBV2 and TRBJ2-7; TRBD1 is a possible D gene (6 bases). Germline CDR1 is SNHLY and CDR2 is FYNNEI. V lost 5 bases and J 2 bases, leaving 10 bases between the germline ends. The CDR3 sequence is 13 residues long. The CDR3 DNA sequence: TGTGCCAGCAGTCGCCAGGGGACCTACGAGCAGTACTTC. This translates into CASSRQGTYEQYF.

V is TRBV7-6 and J is TRBJ2-4; 7 bases agree with TRBD1. Trimming removed 4 bases from V and 3 bases from J; junction bases left unmatched: 6. The CDR3 runs 15 residues. Germline CDR1 SGHVS, CDR2 FNYEAQ. CDR3 nucleotides: TGTGCCAGCAGCTCCCAGACAGGGCTCAAAAACATTCAGTACTTC. It encodes CASSSQTGLKNIQYF.

The chain joins TRBV30 to TRBJ2-6, with 9 bases fitting TRBD1. CDR3 size: 14 residues. Trimming at V came to 8 bases and at J to 2 bases, leaving 4 bases not matched to a gene. Germline V CDR1 and CDR2: GTSNPN, SVGIG (reference sequence). The CDR3 DNA follows: TGTGCCGTTAACAGGGGGCCTGGGGCCAACGTCCTGACTTTC. It translates to CAVNRGPGANVLTF.

The chain couples TRBV6-5 to TRBJ2-7; a weak D match, TRBD1 (6 bases). This CDR3 contains 14 residues. The V end was cut by 6 bases, the J end by 0 bases, with 12 bases between. From germline, CDR1 is MNHEY and CDR2 SVGAGI. The chain's CDR3 is CASSLTGNSYEQYF. The CDR3 nucleotides read TGTGCCAGCAGCCTAACAGGGAACTCCTACGAGCAGTACTTC.

The J gene is TRBJ2-6, the V gene TRBV15, with D possibly being TRBD2 (6 bases). Germline V gene lookup returns CDR1 LNHNV and CDR2 YYDKDF (reference sequence). The CDR3 consists of 16 residues. V was cut by 3 bases and J by 4 bases, with 13 bases left in between. The CDR3 protein is CATSRGGVGGANVLTF. In DNA form, the CDR3 reads TGTGCCACCAGCAGGGGCGGGGTCGGGGGGGCCAACGTCCTGACTTTC.

The chain employs TRBV5-4 and TRBJ1-2, with 10 bases identical to TRBD1. Germline loops: CDR1 SGHNT, CDR2 YYREEE (reference sequence). Unmatched junction bases numbered 10, after V lost 3 bases and J lost 8 bases. The CDR3 has 15 amino acids. The CDR3 bases are TGTGCCAGCAGCTCCCGGGACAGGGGCTACGGCGGCTACACCTTC. It encodes CASSSRDRGYGGYTF.

This chain connects TRBV7-2 to TRBJ2-7; 8 positions agree with TRBD2. Looked up from germline, CDR1 is SGHTA and CDR2 is FQGNSA. V shed 3 bases, J shed 0 bases, and the junction held 4 bases outside the gene matches. The CDR3 is made up of 15 amino acids. The CDR3 DNA follows: TGTGCCAGCAGCTTCCTGCGGGGGGACTCCTACGAGCAGTACTTC. This translates into CASSFLRGDSYEQYF.

The DNA of the CDR3 is TGTGCCAGTAGTATAGGAGGGACTACAGCCTACGAGCAGTACTTC. The encoded protein is CASSIGGTTAYEQYF. J is TRBJ2-7 and V is TRBV19; 7 nucleotides align to TRBD2. This CDR3 has 15 residues. The germline V gene has CDR1 LNHDA and CDR2 SQIVND (reference sequence). V gave up 1 base and J gave up 2 bases; unmatched junction bases: 5.

The V call is TRBV5-1, the J call TRBJ2-2; D unclear. V shed 2 bases and J shed 6 bases, with 5 bases lying between them. Germline-derived CDR1 and CDR2 are SGHRS and YFSETQ. The CDR3 extends over 12 amino acids. For the CDR3, the DNA is TGCGCCAGCAGCTTTCTCGCCGGGGAGCTGTTTTTT. Translating it yields CASSFLAGELFF.